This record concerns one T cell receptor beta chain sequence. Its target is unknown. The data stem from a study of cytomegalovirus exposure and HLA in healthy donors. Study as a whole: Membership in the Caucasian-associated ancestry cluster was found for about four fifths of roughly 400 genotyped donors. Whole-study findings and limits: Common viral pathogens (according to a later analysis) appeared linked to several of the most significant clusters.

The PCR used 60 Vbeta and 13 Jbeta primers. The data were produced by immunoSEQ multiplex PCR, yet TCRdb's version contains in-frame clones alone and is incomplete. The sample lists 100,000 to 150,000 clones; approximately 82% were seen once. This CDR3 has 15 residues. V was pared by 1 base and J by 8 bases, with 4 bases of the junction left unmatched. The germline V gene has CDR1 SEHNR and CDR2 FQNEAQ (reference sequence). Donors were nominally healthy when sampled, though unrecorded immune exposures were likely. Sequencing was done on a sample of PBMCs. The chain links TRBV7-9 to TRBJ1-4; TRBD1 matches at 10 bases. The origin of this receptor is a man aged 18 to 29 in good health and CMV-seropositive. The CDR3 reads CASSLVGTGEEKLFF. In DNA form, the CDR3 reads TGTGCCAGCAGCTTAGTGGGGACAGGGGAGGAAAAACTGTTTTTT.